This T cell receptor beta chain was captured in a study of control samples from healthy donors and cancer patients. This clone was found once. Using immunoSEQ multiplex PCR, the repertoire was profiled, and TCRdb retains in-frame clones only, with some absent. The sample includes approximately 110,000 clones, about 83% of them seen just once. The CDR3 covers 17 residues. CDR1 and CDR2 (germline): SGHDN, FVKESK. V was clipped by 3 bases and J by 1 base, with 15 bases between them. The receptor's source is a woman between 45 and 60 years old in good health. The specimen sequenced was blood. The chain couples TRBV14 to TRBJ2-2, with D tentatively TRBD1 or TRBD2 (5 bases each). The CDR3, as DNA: TGTGCCAGCAGCCATAGACCGGGACCGCGGAACACCGGGGAGCTGTTTTTT. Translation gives CASSHRPGPRNTGELFF.